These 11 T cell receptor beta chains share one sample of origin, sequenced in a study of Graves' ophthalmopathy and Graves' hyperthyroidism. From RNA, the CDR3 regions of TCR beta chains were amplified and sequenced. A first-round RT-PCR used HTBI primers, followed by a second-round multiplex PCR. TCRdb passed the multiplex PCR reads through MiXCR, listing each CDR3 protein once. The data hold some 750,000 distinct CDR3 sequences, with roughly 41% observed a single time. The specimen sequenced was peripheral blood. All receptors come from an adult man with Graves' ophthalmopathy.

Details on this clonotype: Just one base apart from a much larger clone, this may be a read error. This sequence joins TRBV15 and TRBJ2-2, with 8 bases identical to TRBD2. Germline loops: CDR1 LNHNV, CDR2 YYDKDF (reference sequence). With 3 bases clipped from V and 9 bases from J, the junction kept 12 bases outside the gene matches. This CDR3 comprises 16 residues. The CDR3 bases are TGTGCCACCAGCAGTTCATGGACGGGGGGGACCAGGGAGCTGTTTTTT. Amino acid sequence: CATSSSWTGGTRELFF. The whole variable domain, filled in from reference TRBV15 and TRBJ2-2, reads DAMVIQNPRYQVTQFGKPVTLSCSQTLNHNVMYWYQQKSSQAPKLLFHYYDKDFNNEADTPDNFQSRRPNTSFCFLDIRSPGLGDTAMYLCATSSSWTGGTRELFFGEGSRLTVL.

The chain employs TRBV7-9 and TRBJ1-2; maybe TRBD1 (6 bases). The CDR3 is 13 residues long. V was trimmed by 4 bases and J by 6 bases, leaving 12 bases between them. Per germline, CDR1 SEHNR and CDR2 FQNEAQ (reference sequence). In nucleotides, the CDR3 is TGTGCCAGCAGCTCTCAGGGGCTCCATGGCTACACCTTC. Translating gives CASSSQGLHGYTF.

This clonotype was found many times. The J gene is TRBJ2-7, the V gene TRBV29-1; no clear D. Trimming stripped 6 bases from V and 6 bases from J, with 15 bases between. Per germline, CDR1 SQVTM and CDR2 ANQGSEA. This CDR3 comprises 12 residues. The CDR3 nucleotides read TGCAGCGTGGATTACACAACGCGCGAGCAGTACTTC. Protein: CSVDYTTREQYF.

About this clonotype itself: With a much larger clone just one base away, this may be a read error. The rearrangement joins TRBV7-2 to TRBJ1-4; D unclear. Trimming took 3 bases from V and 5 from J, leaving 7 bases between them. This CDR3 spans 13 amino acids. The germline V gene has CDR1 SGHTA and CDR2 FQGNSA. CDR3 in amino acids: CTSSLFENEKLFF. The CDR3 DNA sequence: TGTACCAGCAGCTTGTTCGAGAATGAAAAACTGTTTTTT.

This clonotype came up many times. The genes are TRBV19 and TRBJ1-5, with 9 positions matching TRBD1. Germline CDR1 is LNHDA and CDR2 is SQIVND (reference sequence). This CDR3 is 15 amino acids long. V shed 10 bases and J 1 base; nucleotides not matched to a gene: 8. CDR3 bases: TGTGCCACCCAACAGGGGGCATGGAGCAATCAGCCCCAGCATTTT. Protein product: CATQQGAWSNQPQHF.

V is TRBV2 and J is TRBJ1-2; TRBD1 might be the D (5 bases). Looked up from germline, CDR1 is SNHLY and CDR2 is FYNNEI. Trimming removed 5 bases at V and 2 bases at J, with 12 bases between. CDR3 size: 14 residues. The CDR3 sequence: CASSLAGMNYGYTF. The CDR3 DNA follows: TGTGCCAGCAGTTTGGCAGGGATGAACTATGGCTACACCTTC.

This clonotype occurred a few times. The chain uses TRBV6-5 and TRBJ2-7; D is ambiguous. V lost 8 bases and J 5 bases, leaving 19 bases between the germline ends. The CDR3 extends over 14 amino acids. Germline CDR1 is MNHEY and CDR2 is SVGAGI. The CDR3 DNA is TGTGCCAGCCACCGCTGGAGTGGGCAGAACGAGCAGTACTTC. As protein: CASHRWSGQNEQYF.

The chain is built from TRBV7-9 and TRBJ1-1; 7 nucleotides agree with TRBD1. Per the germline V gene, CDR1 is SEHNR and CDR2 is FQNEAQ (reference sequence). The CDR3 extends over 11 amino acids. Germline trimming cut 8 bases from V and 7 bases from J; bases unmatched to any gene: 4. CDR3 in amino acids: CASCNRGEAFF. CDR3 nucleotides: TGTGCCAGCTGCAACAGGGGTGAAGCTTTCTTT.

The CDR3 here is CSVEGAGGNSPLHF. The CDR3 region has the DNA TGCAGCGTTGAAGGGGCAGGGGGGAACTCACCCCTCCACTTT. The rearrangement links TRBV29-1 to TRBJ1-6, with TRBD1 matching 7 bases. Germline V lookup: CDR1 SQVTM, CDR2 ANQGSEA. The CDR3 extends over 14 amino acids. The V and J ends lost 1 base and 10 bases, in that order; junction bases with no gene match: 7.

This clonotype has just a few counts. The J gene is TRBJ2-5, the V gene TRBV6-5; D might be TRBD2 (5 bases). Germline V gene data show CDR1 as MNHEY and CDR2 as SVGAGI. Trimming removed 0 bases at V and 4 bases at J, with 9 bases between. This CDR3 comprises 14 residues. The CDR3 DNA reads TGTGCCAGCAGTTACTCAACTAGGACAGAGACCCAGTACTTC. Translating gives CASSYSTRTETQYF.

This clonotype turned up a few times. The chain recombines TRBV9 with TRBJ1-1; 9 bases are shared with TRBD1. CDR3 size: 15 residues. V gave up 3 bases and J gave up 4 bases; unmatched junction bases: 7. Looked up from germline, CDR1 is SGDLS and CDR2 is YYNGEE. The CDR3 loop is CASSAPGQGATEAFF. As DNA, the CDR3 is TGTGCCAGCAGCGCCCCGGGACAGGGCGCCACTGAAGCTTTCTTT.